The 13 T cell receptor beta chains listed next were all sequenced from one sample in a study of cytomegalovirus exposure and HLA in healthy donors. PCR involved 60 Vbeta and 13 Jbeta primers. The repertoire was sequenced with immunoSEQ multiplex PCR; TCRdb's copy has only in-frame clones and lacks some. Among 240,000 or so clones listed, around 81% were seen once. The sequenced sample was PBMCs. These receptors all come from a woman aged 60-75 years in good health and CMV-seropositive.

This clone was picked up one time. The V gene is TRBV11-2, the J gene TRBJ2-3; D might be TRBD2 (6 bases). CDR1 is SGHAT and CDR2 is FQNNGV in the germline V gene. The CDR3 has 15 amino acids. V was shortened by 5 bases and J by 6 bases, with 18 bases between the two germline ends. In DNA, the CDR3 is TGTGCCAGCAGCCCAACCCAGGGACGGGGGGATACGCAGTATTTT. Amino acids: CASSPTQGRGDTQYF.

The J gene is TRBJ1-2, the V gene TRBV5-1; no clear D. Germline CDR1 and CDR2: SGHRS and YFSETQ. This CDR3 region has 15 residues. V was shortened by 0 bases and J by 6 bases, with 15 bases between the two germline ends. DNA of the CDR3: TGCGCCAGCAGCTTGGGCGGCTCCAGATACGATGGCTACACCTTC. Protein: CASSLGGSRYDGYTF.

This sequence joins TRBV5-1 and TRBJ2-1; 13 positions agree with TRBD2. The CDR3 consists of 15 residues. Germline lookup yields CDR1 SGHRS and CDR2 YFSETQ. V lost 6 bases to trimming and J lost 1 base; unmatched junction nucleotides: 1. This chain's CDR3 is CASKGLAGSYNEQFF. DNA for the CDR3: TGCGCCAGCAAGGGACTAGCGGGGTCCTACAATGAGCAGTTCTTC.

The J gene is TRBJ1-1, the V gene TRBV5-4, with D unclear. This CDR3 region has 14 residues. Trimming removed 5 bases at V and 4 bases at J, with 15 bases between. Germline loops: CDR1 SGHNT, CDR2 YYREEE (reference sequence). The CDR3 sequence is CASRENFGSTEAFF. In nucleotides, the CDR3 is TGTGCCAGCAGGGAAAACTTCGGGAGCACTGAAGCTTTCTTT.

This clone has a handful of counts. This chain links TRBV7-9 with TRBJ1-2; D is undetermined. CDR1 and CDR2 (germline): SEHNR, FQNEAQ (reference sequence). Between the trimmed V and J ends, which lost 0 bases and 2 bases, there was a span of 10 bases. This CDR3 has 15 amino acids. This CDR3 reads CASSLALLQNYGYTF. The CDR3 DNA sequence: TGTGCCAGCAGCTTAGCGCTGTTACAGAACTATGGCTACACCTTC.

Turning to this clone: A read error may account for a junction end that differs from germline. V and J are TRBV7-9 and TRBJ2-1; 8 bases are shared with TRBD2. CDR1 SEHNR and CDR2 FQNEAQ come from the germline V gene (reference sequence). This CDR3 spans 16 amino acids. CDR3 amino acids: CSSSSGGLASYNEQFF. CDR3 DNA sequence: TGTTCCAGCAGCTCCGGCGGACTAGCTAGCTACAATGAGCAGTTCTTC.

The genes are TRBV2 and TRBJ1-2; D is perhaps TRBD1 (6 bases). The germline V gene encodes CDR1 SNHLY and CDR2 FYNNEI. Between the trimmed V and J ends, which lost 4 bases and 4 bases, there was a span of 13 bases. The length of the CDR3 is 14 residues. CDR3 in amino acids: CASSGGQKAYGYTF. As DNA, the CDR3 is TGTGCCAGCAGTGGGGGGCAGAAAGCCTATGGCTACACCTTC.

The V and J genes are TRBV5-6 and TRBJ2-2; TRBD2 might be the D (6 bases). V dropped 6 bases and J dropped 7 bases, with 22 bases sitting between them. The CDR3 runs 16 residues. Germline loops: CDR1 SGHDT, CDR2 YYEEEE. CDR3 protein: CASNLVGSGRNGELFF. CDR3 DNA: TGTGCCAGCAACCTTGTGGGTTCAGGGAGGAACGGGGAGCTGTTTTTT.

On this clone itself: At one boundary the junction diverges from the germline segment, which might be a read error. The chain employs TRBV7-9 and TRBJ2-2, with 13 bases matching TRBD2. CDR1 SEHNR and CDR2 FQNEAQ come from the germline V gene (reference sequence). The CDR3 totals 18 residues. CDR3 residues: CSSSTTSGRLVYTGELFF. DNA of the CDR3: TGTTCCAGCAGCACGACTAGCGGGAGGTTGGTGTACACCGGGGAGCTGTTTTTT.

J is TRBJ1-2 and V is TRBV5-1, with D hard to call. This CDR3 has 16 amino acids. Germline CDR1 and CDR2: SGHRS and YFSETQ. V was shortened by 0 bases and J by 4 bases, with 16 bases between the two germline ends. The CDR3 bases are TGCGCCAGCAGCTTGGATCCGTCAGGATTCCCCTATGGCTACACCTTC. Its translation: CASSLDPSGFPYGYTF.

The V gene is TRBV7-3, the J gene TRBJ2-1; tentatively, D is TRBD2 (5 bases). Germline CDR1 and CDR2: SGHTA and FQGTGA. The CDR3 runs to 13 residues. V was trimmed by 5 bases and J by 10 bases, leaving 15 bases between them. CDR3 region: CASSRGVRGEQFF. The CDR3 region has the DNA TGTGCCAGCAGCCGGGGTGTTCGGGGAGAGCAGTTCTTC.

The chain combines TRBV9 with TRBJ1-2, with 9 nucleotides matching TRBD1. The CDR3 consists of 15 residues. Unmatched junction bases numbered 11, after V lost 3 bases and J lost 8 bases. Germline CDR1 SGDLS, CDR2 YYNGEE. The CDR3 loop reads CASSALQGAPYGYTF. The CDR3 DNA reads as TGTGCCAGCAGCGCCCTACAGGGGGCGCCGTACGGCTACACCTTC.

This rearrangement joins TRBV5-1 to TRBJ2-1; 9 bases fit TRBD2. The CDR3 sequence is 17 residues long. V lost 3 bases, J lost 5 bases, and 12 bases stayed unmatched. Germline loops: CDR1 SGHRS, CDR2 YFSETQ. The CDR3 is CASSSPLAGEVNNEQFF. CDR3 in DNA: TGCGCCAGCAGCTCCCCCTTAGCGGGGGAGGTTAACAATGAGCAGTTCTTC.